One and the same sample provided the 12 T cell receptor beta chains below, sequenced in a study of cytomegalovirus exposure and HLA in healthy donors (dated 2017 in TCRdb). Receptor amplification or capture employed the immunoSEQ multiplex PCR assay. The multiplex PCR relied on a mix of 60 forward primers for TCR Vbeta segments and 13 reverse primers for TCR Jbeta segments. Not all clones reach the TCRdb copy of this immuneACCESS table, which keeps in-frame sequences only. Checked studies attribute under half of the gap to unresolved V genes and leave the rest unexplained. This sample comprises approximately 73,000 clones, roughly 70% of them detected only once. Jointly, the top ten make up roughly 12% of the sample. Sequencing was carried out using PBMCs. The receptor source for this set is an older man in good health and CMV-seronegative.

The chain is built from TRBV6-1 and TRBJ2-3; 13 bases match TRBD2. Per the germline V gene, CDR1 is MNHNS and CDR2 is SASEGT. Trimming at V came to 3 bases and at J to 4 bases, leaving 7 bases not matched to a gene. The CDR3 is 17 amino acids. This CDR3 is CASSDPGLAGVPDTQYF. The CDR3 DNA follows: TGTGCCAGCAGTGATCCCGGACTAGCGGGAGTTCCAGATACGCAGTATTTT.

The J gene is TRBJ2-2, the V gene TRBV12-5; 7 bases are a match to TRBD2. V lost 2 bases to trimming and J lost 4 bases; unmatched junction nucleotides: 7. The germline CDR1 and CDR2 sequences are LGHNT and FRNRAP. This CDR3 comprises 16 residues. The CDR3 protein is CASGLRQAGRTGELFF. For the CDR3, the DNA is TGTGCTAGTGGTTTGAGACAAGCGGGACGCACCGGGGAGCTGTTTTTT.

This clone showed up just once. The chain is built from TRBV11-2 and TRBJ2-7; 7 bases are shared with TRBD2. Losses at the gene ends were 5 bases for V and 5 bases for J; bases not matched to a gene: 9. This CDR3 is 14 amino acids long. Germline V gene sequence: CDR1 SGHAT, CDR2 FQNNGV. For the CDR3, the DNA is TGTGCCAGCAGCCAGAGCGGGAATCGCAACGAGCAGTACTTC. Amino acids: CASSQSGNRNEQYF.

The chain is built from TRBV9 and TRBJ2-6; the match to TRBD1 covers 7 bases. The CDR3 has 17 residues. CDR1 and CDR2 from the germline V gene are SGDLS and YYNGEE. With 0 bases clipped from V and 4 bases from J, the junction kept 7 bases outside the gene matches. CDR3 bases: TGTGCCAGCAGCGTAGACCAGGGGGTACGGGGGGCCAACGTCCTGACTTTC. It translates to CASSVDQGVRGANVLTF.

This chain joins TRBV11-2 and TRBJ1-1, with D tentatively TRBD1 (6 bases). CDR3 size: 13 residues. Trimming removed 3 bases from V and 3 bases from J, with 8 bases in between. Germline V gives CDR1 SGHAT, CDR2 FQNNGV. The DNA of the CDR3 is TGTGCCAGCAGCTTGCCAGGGGACACTGAAGCTTTCTTT. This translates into CASSLPGDTEAFF.

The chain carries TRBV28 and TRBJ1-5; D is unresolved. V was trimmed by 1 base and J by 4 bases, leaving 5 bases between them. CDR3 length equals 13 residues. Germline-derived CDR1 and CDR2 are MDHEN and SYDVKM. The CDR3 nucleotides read TGTGCCAGCAGTTTATCCGGGAATCAGCCCCAGCATTTT. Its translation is CASSLSGNQPQHF. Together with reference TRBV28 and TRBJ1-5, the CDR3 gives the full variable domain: DVKVTQSSRYLVKRTGEKVFLECVQDMDHENMFWYRQDPGLGLRLIYFSYDVKMKEKGDIPEGYSVSREKKERFSLILESASTNQTSMYLCASSLSGNQPQHFGDGTRLSIL.

DNA for the CDR3: TGTGCCAGCTCACCGAGGACTAGCGGCTTCTACGAGCAGTACTTC. This codes for CASSPRTSGFYEQYF. The V and J genes are TRBV18 and TRBJ2-7; 10 positions agree with TRBD2. Trimming at V came to 3 bases and at J to 3 bases, leaving 5 bases not matched to a gene. CDR1 and CDR2 from the germline V gene are KGHSH and LQKENI. The CDR3 is 15 amino acids.

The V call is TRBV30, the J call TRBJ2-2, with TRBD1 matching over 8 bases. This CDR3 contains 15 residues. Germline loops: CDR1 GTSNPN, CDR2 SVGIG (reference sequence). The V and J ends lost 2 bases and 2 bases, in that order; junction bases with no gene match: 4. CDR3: CAWSPQGANTGELFF. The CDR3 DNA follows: TGTGCCTGGAGTCCGCAGGGGGCAAACACCGGGGAGCTGTTTTTT.

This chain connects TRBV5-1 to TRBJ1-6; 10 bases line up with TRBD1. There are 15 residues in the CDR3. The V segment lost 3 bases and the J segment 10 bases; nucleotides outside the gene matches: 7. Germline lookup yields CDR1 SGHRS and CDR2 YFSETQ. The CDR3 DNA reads TGCGCCAGCAGCTCGGGGGACAGGGGCGGGTCACCCCTCCACTTT. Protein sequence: CASSSGDRGGSPLHF.

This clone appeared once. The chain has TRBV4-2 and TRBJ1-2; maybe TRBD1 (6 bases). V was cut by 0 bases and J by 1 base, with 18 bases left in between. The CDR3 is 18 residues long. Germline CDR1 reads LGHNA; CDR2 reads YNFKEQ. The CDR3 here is CASSQDLPGGLINYGYTF. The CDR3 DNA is TGTGCCAGCAGCCAAGATCTTCCGGGGGGCCTAATTAACTATGGCTACACCTTC.

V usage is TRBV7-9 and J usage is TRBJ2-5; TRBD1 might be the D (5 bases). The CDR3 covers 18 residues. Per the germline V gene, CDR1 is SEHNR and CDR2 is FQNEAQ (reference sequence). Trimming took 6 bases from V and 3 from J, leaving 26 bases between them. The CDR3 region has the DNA TGTGCCAGCAGTTCAGGGCTTACGACATATAATACCAAAGAGACCCAGTACTTC. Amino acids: CASSSGLTTYNTKETQYF.

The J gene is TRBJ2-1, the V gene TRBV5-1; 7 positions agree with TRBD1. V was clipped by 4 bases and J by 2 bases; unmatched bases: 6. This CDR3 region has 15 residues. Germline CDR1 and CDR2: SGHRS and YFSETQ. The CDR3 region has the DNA TGCGCCAGCAGCCTAGGGACAGCCGCCTACAATGAGCAGTTCTTC. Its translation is CASSLGTAAYNEQFF.